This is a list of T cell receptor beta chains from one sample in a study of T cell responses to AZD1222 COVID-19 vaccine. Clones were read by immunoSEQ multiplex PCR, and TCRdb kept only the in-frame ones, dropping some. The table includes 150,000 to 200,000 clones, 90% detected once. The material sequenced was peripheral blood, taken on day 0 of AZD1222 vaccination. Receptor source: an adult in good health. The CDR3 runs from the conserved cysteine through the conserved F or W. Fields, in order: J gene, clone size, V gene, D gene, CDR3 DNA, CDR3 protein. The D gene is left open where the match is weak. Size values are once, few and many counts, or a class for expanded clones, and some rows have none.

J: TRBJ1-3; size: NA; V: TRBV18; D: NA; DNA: TGTGCCAGCTCACCTCAGGGGACTGGAAACACCATATATTTT; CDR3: CASSPQGTGNTIYF
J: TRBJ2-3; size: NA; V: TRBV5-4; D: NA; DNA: TGTGCCAGCAGCTTTCGGTCCGAACCCCGCACAGATACGCAGTATTTT; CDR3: CASSFRSEPRTDTQYF
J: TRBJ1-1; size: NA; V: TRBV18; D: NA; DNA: TGTGCCAGCTCCCCGCGTACGAACACTGAAGCTTTCTTT; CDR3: CASSPRTNTEAFF
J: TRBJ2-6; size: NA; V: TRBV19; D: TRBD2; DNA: TGTGCCAGTAGGTGGAGTTTAGCGGGAAGCTCTGGGGCCAACGTCCTGACTTTC; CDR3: CASRWSLAGSSGANVLTF
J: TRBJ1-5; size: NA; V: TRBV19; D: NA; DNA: TGTGCCAGTAGTACACAGGGAAATCAGCCCCAGCATTTT; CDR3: CASSTQGNQPQHF
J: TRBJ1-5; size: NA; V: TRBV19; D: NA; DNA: TGTGCCAGTAGTATAGGTCAGCAGGCTCAGCCCCAGCATTTT; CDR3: CASSIGQQAQPQHF
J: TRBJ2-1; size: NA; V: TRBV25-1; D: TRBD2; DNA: TGTGCCAGCAGTGATACCCTAGCGGGGGGCTTCTACAATGAGCAGTTCTTC; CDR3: CASSDTLAGGFYNEQFF
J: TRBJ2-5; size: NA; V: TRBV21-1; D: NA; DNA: TGTGCCAGCAGCAAAGGTGAGACCCAGTACTTC; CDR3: CASSKGETQYF
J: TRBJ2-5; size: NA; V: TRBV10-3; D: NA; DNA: TGTGCCATCAGTGAAGGGCAGCCGAAAGAGACCCAGTACTTC; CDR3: CAISEGQPKETQYF
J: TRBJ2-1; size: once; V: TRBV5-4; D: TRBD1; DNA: TGTGCCAGCAGCTTGGCCGGGACAGGGGGGTCGGGGAGTGAGCAGTTCTTC; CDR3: CASSLAGTGGSGSEQFF
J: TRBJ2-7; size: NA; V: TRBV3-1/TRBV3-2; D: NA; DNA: TGTGCCAGCAGCCAAGATATGGCAACCATCTACGAGCAGTACTTC; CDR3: CASSQDMATIYEQYF
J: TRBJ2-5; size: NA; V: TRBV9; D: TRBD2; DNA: TGTGCCAGCAGTCAGACTAGCGGGGGCCTCAGAGAGACCCAGTACTTC; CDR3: CASSQTSGGLRETQYF
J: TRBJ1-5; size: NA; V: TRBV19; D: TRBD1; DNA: TGTGCCAGCAACGACAGGGGCAATCAGCCCCAGCATTTT; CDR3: CASNDRGNQPQHF
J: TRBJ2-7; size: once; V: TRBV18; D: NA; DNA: TGTGCCAGCTCACCAGGCTACGAGCAGTACTTC; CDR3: CASSPGYEQYF
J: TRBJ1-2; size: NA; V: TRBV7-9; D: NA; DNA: TGTGCCAGCAGCGAGCGAATTGGGCCCTATGGCTACACCTTC; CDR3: CASSERIGPYGYTF
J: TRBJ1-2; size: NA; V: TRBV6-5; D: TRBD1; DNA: TGTGCCAGCACCCATCCAGGGGGGGATGGCTACACCTTC; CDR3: CASTHPGGDGYTF
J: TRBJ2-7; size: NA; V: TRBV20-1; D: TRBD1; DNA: TGCAGTGCTAGTGACAGGGGTACCTACGAGCAGTACTTC; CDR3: CSASDRGTYEQYF
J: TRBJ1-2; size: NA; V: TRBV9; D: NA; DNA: TGTGCCAGCAGCGTAGGCATGGGGTGGTATGGCTACACCTTC; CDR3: CASSVGMGWYGYTF
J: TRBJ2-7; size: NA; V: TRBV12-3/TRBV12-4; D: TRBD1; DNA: TGTGCCAGCAGACCCTCGACAGGGTTCGAGCAGTACTTC; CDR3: CASRPSTGFEQYF
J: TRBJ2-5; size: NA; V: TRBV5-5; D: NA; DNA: TGTGCCAGCCGCGCGAACCTCAGGGCGGGAGAGACCCAGTACTTC; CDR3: CASRANLRAGETQYF
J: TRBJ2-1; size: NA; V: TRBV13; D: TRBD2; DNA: TGTGCCAGCAGCCAGGCGACTAGCGGAACCAGTGGGGAGCAGTTCTTC; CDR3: CASSQATSGTSGEQFF
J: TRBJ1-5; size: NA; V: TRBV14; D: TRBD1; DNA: TGTGCCAGCAGCCCATCAACGCGGACAGGGGGCCCAAGCAATCAGCCCCAGCATTTT; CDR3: CASSPSTRTGGPSNQPQHF
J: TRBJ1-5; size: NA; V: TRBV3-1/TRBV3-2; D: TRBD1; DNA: TGTGCCAGCAGTATCGGACAGGTCAATCAGCCCCAGCATTTT; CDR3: CASSIGQVNQPQHF
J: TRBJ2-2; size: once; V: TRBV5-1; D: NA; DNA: TGCGCCAGCAGCTTTGACAGTTTCAGGGGAATGACCGGGGAGCTGTTTTTT; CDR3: CASSFDSFRGMTGELFF
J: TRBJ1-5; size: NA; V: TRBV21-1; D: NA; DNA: TGTGCCAGCAGCAAAGCTGGGACAGGCGTTCATCAGCCCCAGCATTTT; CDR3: CASSKAGTGVHQPQHF
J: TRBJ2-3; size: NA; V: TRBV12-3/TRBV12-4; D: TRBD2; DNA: TGTGCCAGCACCACGACTAGCCCAGATACGCAGTATTTT; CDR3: CASTTTSPDTQYF
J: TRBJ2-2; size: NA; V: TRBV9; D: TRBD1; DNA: TGTGCCAGCAGCGTGACAGGGGCGAACACCGGGGAGCTGTTTTTT; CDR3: CASSVTGANTGELFF
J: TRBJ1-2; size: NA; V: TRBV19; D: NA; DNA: TGTGCCAGTAGTAATTACAGGGATCCCCCGAAACGAAACTATGGCTACACCTTC; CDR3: CASSNYRDPPKRNYGYTF
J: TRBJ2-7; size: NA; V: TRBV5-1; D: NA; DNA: TGCGCCAGCAGTGCCAGCTACCGCTCCTACGAGCAGTACTTC; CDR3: CASSASYRSYEQYF
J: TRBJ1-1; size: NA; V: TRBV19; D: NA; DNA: TGTGCCAGTAGTATAGGGGGAGTCATGAACACTGAAGCTTTCTTT; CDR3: CASSIGGVMNTEAFF
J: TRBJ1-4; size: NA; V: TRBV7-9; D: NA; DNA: TGTGTCACAGCCTTTAATGAAAAACTGTTTTTT; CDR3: CVTAFNEKLFF
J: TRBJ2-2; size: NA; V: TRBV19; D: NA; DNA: TGTGCCAGTACCGGGAACACCGGGGAGCTGTTTTTT; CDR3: CASTGNTGELFF